This T cell receptor beta chain originates from a study of OX40 agonist ivuxolimab in advanced cancers. Only in-frame clones appear in the TCRdb table, and some are missing; sequencing was by immunoSEQ multiplex PCR. The table lists 70,000 to 85,000 clones, 75% to 85% of them singletons. Germline V gene data show CDR1 as SNHLY and CDR2 as FYNNEI. Trimming took off 7 bases at V and 5 bases at J, with 17 bases between the two ends. This CDR3 region has 14 residues. The gene calls are TRBV2 and TRBJ1-1, with D perhaps TRBD1 (6 bases). This specimen was CD4+ or CD8+ T cells sorted from blood, taken in a trial of the OX40 agonist ivuxolimab. The TCR was taken from an adult with an advanced solid tumor such as melanoma, head and neck, liver or kidney cancer. The CDR3 DNA sequence: TGTGCCAGCACGGAAATGACAGGAGGGACTGAAGCTTTCTTT. It is translated as CASTEMTGGTEAFF.